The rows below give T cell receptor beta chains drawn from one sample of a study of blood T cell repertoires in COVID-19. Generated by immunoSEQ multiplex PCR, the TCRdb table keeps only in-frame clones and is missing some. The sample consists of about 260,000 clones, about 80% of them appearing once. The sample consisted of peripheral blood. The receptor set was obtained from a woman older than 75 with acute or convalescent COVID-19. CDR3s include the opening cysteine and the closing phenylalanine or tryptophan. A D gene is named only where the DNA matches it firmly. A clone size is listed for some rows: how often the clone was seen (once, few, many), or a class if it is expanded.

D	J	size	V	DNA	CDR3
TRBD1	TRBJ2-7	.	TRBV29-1	TGCAGCGTTGAGACAGGGAAGATCTACGAGCAGTACTTC	CSVETGKIYEQYF
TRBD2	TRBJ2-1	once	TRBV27	TGTGCCAGCGGGGGGGGAGGGCGTGAGCAGTTCTTC	CASGGGGREQFF
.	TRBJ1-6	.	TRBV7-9	TGTGCCAGCAGCACCCAGGGCGATTCACCCCTCCACTTT	CASSTQGDSPLHF
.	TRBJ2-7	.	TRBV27	TGTGCCAGCAGTTTAGGCGGACTTAACTACGAGCAGTACTTC	CASSLGGLNYEQYF
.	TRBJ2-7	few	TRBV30	TGTGCCTGGGGGACCCAGGCCTACGAGCAGTACTTC	CAWGTQAYEQYF
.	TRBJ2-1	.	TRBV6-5	TGTGCCAGCAGTTCTACAGGGTCTTCCAATGAGCAGTTCTTC	CASSSTGSSNEQFF
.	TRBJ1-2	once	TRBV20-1	TGCAGTGCTAGTTCCAGAAACTATGGCTACACCTTC	CSASSRNYGYTF
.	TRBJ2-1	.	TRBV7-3	TGTGCCAGCAACAAAGGGGAAAGGACCCATGAGCAGTTCTTC	CASNKGERTHEQFF
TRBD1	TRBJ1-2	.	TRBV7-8	TGTGCCAGCAGCCCCAGGGACAGAGGAAGCTATGGCTACACCTTC	CASSPRDRGSYGYTF
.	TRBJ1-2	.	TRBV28	TGTGCCAGCAGTTTATCAGGGGCCGGTAACTATGGCTACACCTTC	CASSLSGAGNYGYTF
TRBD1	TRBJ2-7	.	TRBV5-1	TGCGCCAGCAGCCCCCTGGGACAGGCCTCCGGGGAGCAGTACTTC	CASSPLGQASGEQYF
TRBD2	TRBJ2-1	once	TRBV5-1	TGCGCCAGCACCTCTCGGGTAGCGGGAGGGTACAATGAGCAGTTCTTC	CASTSRVAGGYNEQFF
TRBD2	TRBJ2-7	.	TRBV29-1	TGCAGCGTTGGCGGTAGCGGGAGCCAGACCGGGGAGCAGTACTTC	CSVGGSGSQTGEQYF
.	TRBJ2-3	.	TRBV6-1	TGTGCCAGCAGTGAGGGCACCACAGATACGCAGTATTTT	CASSEGTTDTQYF
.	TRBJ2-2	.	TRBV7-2	TGTGCCAGCAGCTTAGGTAGCAGAAACACCGGGGAGCTGTTTTTT	CASSLGSRNTGELFF
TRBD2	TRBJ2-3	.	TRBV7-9	TGTGCCAGCAGCAACGGACTAGCGGGGTCCGCAGATACGCAGTATTTT	CASSNGLAGSADTQYF
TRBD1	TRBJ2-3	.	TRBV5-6	TGTGCCAGCAGCTCACCCGGGACAGGGTTAACGGATACGCAGTATTTT	CASSSPGTGLTDTQYF
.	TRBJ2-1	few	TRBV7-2	TGTGCCAGCAGACCGGCCGGGACTTGGTACAATGAGCAGTTCTTC	CASRPAGTWYNEQFF
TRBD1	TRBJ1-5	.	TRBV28	TGTGCCAGCAGTCCCGGGACAGCAAACAATCAGCCCCAGCATTTT	CASSPGTANNQPQHF
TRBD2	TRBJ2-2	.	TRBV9	TGTGCCAGCACCCTAGCGGACACCGGGGAGCTGTTTTTT	CASTLADTGELFF
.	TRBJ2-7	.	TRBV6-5	TGTGCCATACGCCTAAGGGACTTGCCCTACGAGCAGTACTTC	CAIRLRDLPYEQYF
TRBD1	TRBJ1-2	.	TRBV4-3	TGCGCCAGCAGCCAGACAGGGGGTGGCTATGGCTACACCTTC	CASSQTGGGYGYTF
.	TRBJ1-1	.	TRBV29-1	TGCAGCGCCCCCTCCAGGGGATCTTCCACTGAAGCTTTCTTT	CSAPSRGSSTEAFF
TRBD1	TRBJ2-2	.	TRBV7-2	TGTGCCAGCAGCTTACGGACAGGGGGTGCCGGGGAGCTGTTTTTT	CASSLRTGGAGELFF
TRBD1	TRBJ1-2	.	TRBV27	TGTGCCAGCAGTTCCTATGGGACAGCCTTCTATGGCTACACCTTC	CASSSYGTAFYGYTF
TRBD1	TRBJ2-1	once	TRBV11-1	TGTGCCAGCAGCTTGGCGGGCAGGGGGCAAGGTGAGCAGTTCTTC	CASSLAGRGQGEQFF
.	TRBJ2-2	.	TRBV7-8	TGTGCCAGCAGCTTAACAGCCGTCCCTTATGTAGGCGGGGAGCTGTTTTTT	CASSLTAVPYVGGELFF
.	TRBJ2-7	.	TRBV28	TGTGCCAGCAGTTTTTTGGTCTCGATGGCTCCGTACTTC	CASSFLVSMAPYF
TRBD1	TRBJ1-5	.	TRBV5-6	TGTGCCAGCAGCCGTCGACAGGGGGCGTGGAATCAGCCCCAGCATTTT	CASSRRQGAWNQPQHF
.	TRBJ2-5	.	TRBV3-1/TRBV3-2	TGTGCCAGCAGCCAACTTGCGCCCCCCCAGTACTTC	CASSQLAPPQYF
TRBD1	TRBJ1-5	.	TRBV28	TGTGCCAGCAGACTGACAGGGGGGGGTCGCAATCAGCCCCAGCATTTT	CASRLTGGGRNQPQHF
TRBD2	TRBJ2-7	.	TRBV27	TGTGCCAGCAGTTCAAGAGGATCGGGACTAGTCTCTAGCGAGCAGTACTTC	CASSSRGSGLVSSEQYF
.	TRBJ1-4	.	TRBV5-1	TGCGCCAGCAGCCTCACCTCGGTGTCTAATGAAAAACTGTTTTTT	CASSLTSVSNEKLFF
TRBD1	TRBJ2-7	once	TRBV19	TGTGCCAGTAGTCTGAGGACAGGGTCGAACGAGCAGTACTTC	CASSLRTGSNEQYF
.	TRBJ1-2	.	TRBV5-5	TGTGCCAGCAGCTTGGGGGCATCTTCATGGGTCTATGGCTACACCTTC	CASSLGASSWVYGYTF
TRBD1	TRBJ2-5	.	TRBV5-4	TGTGCCAGCAGCTCGACAGGGAACCCCCAAGAGACCCAGTACTTC	CASSSTGNPQETQYF
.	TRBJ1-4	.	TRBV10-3	TGTGCCATCAGTGAGTCCGGTGAAAAACTGTTTTTT	CAISESGEKLFF
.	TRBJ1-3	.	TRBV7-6	TGTGCCAGCAGCTTAGCGCAAGAACGTAGCTCTGGAAACACCATATATTTT	CASSLAQERSSGNTIYF
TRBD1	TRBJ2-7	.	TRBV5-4	TGTGCCAGCAGCTTGGGCCCGACAGGGGGCGACGAGCAGTACTTC	CASSLGPTGGDEQYF
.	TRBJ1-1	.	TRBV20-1	TGCAGTGCTAGTGTAGTAGGGACTGGTGAAGCTTTCTTT	CSASVVGTGEAFF
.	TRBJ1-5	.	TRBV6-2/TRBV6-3	TGTGCCAGCAGTTACCCGGGCAGGGGCACTACGAGTCAGCCCCAGCATTTT	CASSYPGRGTTSQPQHF
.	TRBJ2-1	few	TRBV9	TGTGCCAGCAGCGTAGCCTACGATCGAAATGAGCAGTTCTTC	CASSVAYDRNEQFF
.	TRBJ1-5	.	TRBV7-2	TGTGCCAGCAGCTTTCTCGGACTCGCCCAGCATTTT	CASSFLGLAQHF
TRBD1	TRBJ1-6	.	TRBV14	TGTGCCAGCAGCCAAGATCTCGGGACAGGCAATTCACCCCTCCACTTT	CASSQDLGTGNSPLHF
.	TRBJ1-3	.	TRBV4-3	TGCGCCAGCAGCCAAGGCGCGGCTCCCGGAAACACCATATATTTT	CASSQGAAPGNTIYF
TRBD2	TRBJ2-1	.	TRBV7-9	TGTGCCAGCAGCCCCTGGACTAGCGGGAGTCTTTATGAGCAGTTCTTC	CASSPWTSGSLYEQFF
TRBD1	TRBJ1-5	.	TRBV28	TGTGCCAGCAGTCCGGGACAGGGGGCATATCAGCCCCAGCATTTT	CASSPGQGAYQPQHF
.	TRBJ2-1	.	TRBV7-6	TGTGCCAGCAGCACGGCTAGCGAATCCTACAATGAGCAGTTCTTC	CASSTASESYNEQFF
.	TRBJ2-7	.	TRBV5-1	TGCGCCAGCAGCTTGGAACCGGGACTCAGCGAGCAGTACTTC	CASSLEPGLSEQYF
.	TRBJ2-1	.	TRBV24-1	TGTGCCACCGCCCCGGGGGATAGGTACAATGAGCAGTTCTTC	CATAPGDRYNEQFF